A selection of T cell receptor beta chains follows, all from one sample in a study of blood T cell repertoires in COVID-19. Assay: immunoSEQ multiplex PCR; the TCRdb copy retains only in-frame clones and omits some. The table lists fewer than 100,000 clones, approximately 89% of them singletons. Sequencing was done on a sample of peripheral blood. These TCRs come from a man aged 50-59 years with acute or convalescent COVID-19. Both conserved end residues are part of each CDR3. The D gene is left open where the match is weak. The size entry is marked missing in some rows and otherwise reads once, few, many or a size class.

d_call j_call v_call clone_size cdr3_nt cdr3_aa
- TRBJ1-2 TRBV7-9 - TGTGCCAGCAGCTTAGGGACAATACTCCGATGGCACGGCTACACCTTC CASSLGTILRWHGYTF
- TRBJ1-2 TRBV5-1 - TGCGCCAGCAGCTTGGGCGATACAGGCGGCTACACCTTC CASSLGDTGGYTF
TRBD1 TRBJ1-1 TRBV7-9 - TGTGCCAGCAGCTTAGTGACAGGGACTGAAGCTTTCTTT CASSLVTGTEAFF
- TRBJ1-4 TRBV5-1 - TGCGCCAGCAGCCCCAGCACTAGTGGGTACGAAAAACTGTTTTTT CASSPSTSGYEKLFF
- TRBJ2-1 TRBV7-8 few TGTGCCAGCAGCTGGGAGCGGGTCCTTACCCTCAATGAGCAGTTCTTC CASSWERVLTLNEQFF
TRBD1 TRBJ1-5 TRBV2 few TGTGCCAGCAGGTACAGGGGGAATCAGCCCCAGCATTTT CASRYRGNQPQHF
- TRBJ1-1 TRBV11-3 - TGTGCCAGCAGACCGGACAGTTTACCTAAAGCTTTCTTT CASRPDSLPKAFF
- TRBJ2-7 TRBV6-2/TRBV6-3 - TGTGCCAGCAGTGACACCCCAGGGCAACGTAACGAGCAGTACTTC CASSDTPGQRNEQYF
TRBD1 TRBJ2-7 TRBV6-1 - TGTGCCAGCAGTGGGTCTCATGGACAGGGTCCCTACGAGCAGTACTTC CASSGSHGQGPYEQYF
- TRBJ1-1 TRBV7-9 - TGTGCCAGCAGCCCCCTGGTTGGCGGGAACACTGAAGCTTTCTTT CASSPLVGGNTEAFF
- TRBJ2-7 TRBV5-1 - TGCGCCAGCAGCTTGACCGGACGGGAACCGTCCTACGAGCAGTACTTC CASSLTGREPSYEQYF
- TRBJ2-7 TRBV5-6 - TGTGCCAGCAGCCTGGGGAAGGGGTACTACGAGCAGTACTTC CASSLGKGYYEQYF
TRBD2 TRBJ2-2 TRBV2 - TGTGCCAGCAGTGATGGACTAGCGGCAAACACCGGGGAGCTGTTTTTT CASSDGLAANTGELFF
- TRBJ2-7 TRBV10-1 - TGCGCCAGCAGTGATGCGACAGGACCCTCCTACGAGCAGTACTTC CASSDATGPSYEQYF
TRBD1 TRBJ2-1 TRBV3-1/TRBV3-2 - TGTGCCAGCAGGGCAGGGGGTGGGCCCGATGAGCAGTTCTTC CASRAGGGPDEQFF
TRBD1 TRBJ2-7 TRBV19 once TGTGCCAGTAGCCTGGACAGGGTTGGCTACGAGCAGTACTTC CASSLDRVGYEQYF
- TRBJ2-1 TRBV5-1 - TGCGCCAGCAGCCCACTTGTGATCACCTACAATGAGCAGTTCTTC CASSPLVITYNEQFF
- TRBJ1-2 TRBV27 - TGTGCCAGCAGTCCACCCGGGAATAACTATGGCTACACCTTC CASSPPGNNYGYTF
- TRBJ1-2 TRBV25-1 - TGTGCCAGCAGTGAAGATACAGCTAACTATGGCTACACCTTC CASSEDTANYGYTF
TRBD1 TRBJ1-4 TRBV18 - TGTGCCAGCTCACCACCGACAGGGGGAGCAACTAATGAAAAACTGTTTTTT CASSPPTGGATNEKLFF
TRBD1 TRBJ2-5 TRBV25-1 - TGTGCCAGCAGGGAGACAGGGGCAGAGACCCAGTACTTC CASRETGAETQYF
- TRBJ1-2 TRBV4-2 few TGTGCCAGCAGCCCGACTCGGGGATTGTCGGACTTCTATGGCTACACCTTC CASSPTRGLSDFYGYTF
TRBD1 TRBJ1-5 TRBV6-2/TRBV6-3 few TGTGCCAGCAGCCTCCGGGGACAGGTAGCTGGTTTACCTTTTTATAGCAATCAGCCCCAGCATTTT CASSLRGQVAGLPFYSNQPQHF
TRBD2 TRBJ2-3 TRBV3-1/TRBV3-2 - TGTGCCAGCAGCCAAGAGATTGGACTAGTTGGAGATACGCAGTATTTT CASSQEIGLVGDTQYF
- TRBJ2-2 TRBV10-2 - TGCGCCGCCTCGAGGGGGACTACGACCGGGGAGCTGTTTTTT CAASRGTTTGELFF
- TRBJ1-4 TRBV5-6 - TGTGCCAGCAGCTTGCGGGGGGGCGGAGAAAAACTGTTTTTT CASSLRGGGEKLFF
TRBD1 TRBJ1-6 TRBV10-3 - TGTGCCATCAGAAATCCTCAGGACAGGGACAAAGGGGATAATTCACCCCTCCACTTT CAIRNPQDRDKGDNSPLHF
TRBD1 TRBJ1-2 TRBV9 - TGTGCCAGCAGCGTCCCTACAGGGGGCGGTGATGGCTACACCTTC CASSVPTGGGDGYTF
TRBD2 TRBJ2-1 TRBV10-2 once TGCGCCAGCAGGGACCTAGCGGGAGGGAATGAGCAGTTCTTC CASRDLAGGNEQFF
TRBD1 TRBJ1-3 TRBV28 - TGTGCCAGCAGTCAACCACAGGGGCCTCTCTCTGGAAACACCATATATTTT CASSQPQGPLSGNTIYF
- TRBJ1-6 TRBV3-1/TRBV3-2 - TGTGCCAGCAGCCAGGACAGATTTTCACCCCTCCACTTT CASSQDRFSPLHF
TRBD2 TRBJ2-7 TRBV27 - TGTGCCAGCAGAGCGGGACTTAGCGAGCAGTACTTC CASRAGLSEQYF
TRBD1 TRBJ1-2 TRBV7-3 - TGTGCCAGCAGCTTCACCGCGGGACAGGGATCTGGCTACACCTTC CASSFTAGQGSGYTF